A selection of T cell receptor beta chains follows, all from one sample in a study of shared clonotypes between healthy human individuals. Produced via immunoSEQ multiplex PCR; TCRdb's table is partial and in-frame only. The table records some 2,400,000 clones, about 94% of them present only once. The sample taken for sequencing was naive CD4+ T cells sorted from blood. Receptor source: a man aged 18 to 30 in good health. The CDR3 runs from the conserved cysteine through the conserved F or W. D genes are given only for firm matches. Clone size is shown for a subset of rows, as once, few, many or a class of expanded clone.

d_call: NA
j_call: TRBJ2-7
v_call: TRBV18
clone_size: NA
cdr3_nt: TGTGCCAGCTCAACCCTCTTGGGGGCCCAAGACGAGCAGTACTTC
cdr3_aa: CASSTLLGAQDEQYF

d_call: TRBD1
j_call: TRBJ2-2
v_call: TRBV4-1
clone_size: once
cdr3_nt: TGCGCCAGCAGCCCTCAGGGACAGCCGAAAAGAAACACCGGGGAGCTGTTTTTT
cdr3_aa: CASSPQGQPKRNTGELFF

d_call: TRBD1
j_call: TRBJ2-5
v_call: TRBV5-1
clone_size: NA
cdr3_nt: TGCGCCAGCAGCTCGACAGGGGGAGAGACCCAGTACTTC
cdr3_aa: CASSSTGGETQYF

d_call: NA
j_call: TRBJ2-2
v_call: TRBV29-1
clone_size: NA
cdr3_nt: TGCAGCGCCTCCCCGGGAGTAAACACCGGGGAGCTGTTTTTT
cdr3_aa: CSASPGVNTGELFF

d_call: TRBD1
j_call: TRBJ2-6
v_call: TRBV4-1
clone_size: NA
cdr3_nt: TGCGCCAGCAGCCAAACTCCGGGACAGGGTCGACCTTCTGGGGCCAACGTCCTGACTTTC
cdr3_aa: CASSQTPGQGRPSGANVLTF

d_call: TRBD1
j_call: TRBJ1-5
v_call: TRBV5-1
clone_size: NA
cdr3_nt: TGCGCCAGCAGCTTGGGAACAGGGGGACCTCAGCCCCAGCATTTT
cdr3_aa: CASSLGTGGPQPQHF

d_call: NA
j_call: TRBJ2-6
v_call: TRBV10-3
clone_size: NA
cdr3_nt: TGTGCCATCAGTGCGCGGGGGCCTGGGGCCAACGTCCTGACTTTC
cdr3_aa: CAISARGPGANVLTF

d_call: NA
j_call: TRBJ1-3
v_call: TRBV2
clone_size: NA
cdr3_nt: TGTGCCAGCAGTGCTGGAAACACCATATATTTT
cdr3_aa: CASSAGNTIYF

d_call: NA
j_call: TRBJ2-3
v_call: TRBV5-4
clone_size: NA
cdr3_nt: TGTGCCAGCAGCTTGCAGCGACCCACAGATACGCAGTATTTT
cdr3_aa: CASSLQRPTDTQYF

d_call: TRBD2
j_call: TRBJ2-3
v_call: TRBV5-1
clone_size: NA
cdr3_nt: TGCGCCAGCAGCTTGGACCTTGCTAGCGGGAGACCACAAGATACGCAGTATTTT
cdr3_aa: CASSLDLASGRPQDTQYF

d_call: NA
j_call: TRBJ2-7
v_call: TRBV20-1
clone_size: NA
cdr3_nt: TGCAGTGCTGGGGGGACGTACGAGCAGTACTTC
cdr3_aa: CSAGGTYEQYF

d_call: NA
j_call: TRBJ2-7
v_call: TRBV14
clone_size: NA
cdr3_nt: TGTGCCAGCAGCCAAGTACGGAACTACGAGCAGTACTTC
cdr3_aa: CASSQVRNYEQYF

d_call: NA
j_call: TRBJ1-1
v_call: TRBV5-1
clone_size: NA
cdr3_nt: TGCGCCAGCAGCTTATTACCCTCGGCAGTTGAAGCTTTCTTT
cdr3_aa: CASSLLPSAVEAFF

d_call: TRBD1
j_call: TRBJ2-2
v_call: TRBV5-6
clone_size: once
cdr3_nt: TGTGCCAGCAGCCCCGGGTGGGGCAGGGGGTACACCGGGGAGCTGTTTTTT
cdr3_aa: CASSPGWGRGYTGELFF

d_call: NA
j_call: TRBJ2-7
v_call: TRBV4-3
clone_size: few
cdr3_nt: TGCGCCAGCAGCCAAGAAGGGGGCTACGAGCAGTACTTC
cdr3_aa: CASSQEGGYEQYF

d_call: NA
j_call: TRBJ1-1
v_call: TRBV30
clone_size: once
cdr3_nt: TGTGCCTGGAGGGTACAATTGAACACTGAAGCTTTCTTT
cdr3_aa: CAWRVQLNTEAFF

d_call: NA
j_call: TRBJ2-7
v_call: TRBV29-1
clone_size: NA
cdr3_nt: TGCAGCGTTGGGACACCGCCCTACGAGCAGTACTTC
cdr3_aa: CSVGTPPYEQYF

d_call: NA
j_call: TRBJ1-1
v_call: TRBV6-5
clone_size: NA
cdr3_nt: TGTGCCAGCAGTTATATCCGGGGAAACACTGAAGCTTTCTTT
cdr3_aa: CASSYIRGNTEAFF

d_call: TRBD1
j_call: TRBJ2-7
v_call: TRBV5-1
clone_size: few
cdr3_nt: TGCGCCAGCAGCTTGAGACAGGGGGCAGGCGACGAGCAGTACTTC
cdr3_aa: CASSLRQGAGDEQYF

d_call: TRBD2
j_call: TRBJ2-3
v_call: TRBV4-1
clone_size: NA
cdr3_nt: TGCGCCAGCAGCCAAGATGGCGGGAGGGCCGTCGCAGATACGCAGTATTTT
cdr3_aa: CASSQDGGRAVADTQYF

d_call: NA
j_call: TRBJ1-3
v_call: TRBV10-3
clone_size: NA
cdr3_nt: TGTGCCATCAGTGACCCCGGAAACACCATATATTTT
cdr3_aa: CAISDPGNTIYF

d_call: TRBD2
j_call: TRBJ2-5
v_call: TRBV2
clone_size: NA
cdr3_nt: TGTGCCAGCAGCGTACTAGCGGGGGCGGGAGAGACCCAGTACTTC
cdr3_aa: CASSVLAGAGETQYF

d_call: NA
j_call: TRBJ2-3
v_call: TRBV29-1
clone_size: once
cdr3_nt: TGCAGCGCAGCACAGATGAAATACAGGGCCGGTAGCACAGATACGCAGTATTTT
cdr3_aa: CSAAQMKYRAGSTDTQYF

d_call: TRBD1
j_call: TRBJ1-2
v_call: TRBV5-1
clone_size: NA
cdr3_nt: TGCGCCAGCAGCCCCGGGACCGAGGGGGCAAGTTATGGCTACACCTTC
cdr3_aa: CASSPGTEGASYGYTF

d_call: NA
j_call: TRBJ2-7
v_call: TRBV27
clone_size: NA
cdr3_nt: TGTGCCAGCAGTTTATTTAGGACAGCTAACGAGGAGCAGTACTTC
cdr3_aa: CASSLFRTANEEQYF

d_call: NA
j_call: TRBJ2-5
v_call: TRBV6-5
clone_size: NA
cdr3_nt: TGTGCCAGCAGATTGGGCAGGGGATGGGCAGAGACCCAGTACTTC
cdr3_aa: CASRLGRGWAETQYF

d_call: NA
j_call: TRBJ2-3
v_call: TRBV11-2
clone_size: NA
cdr3_nt: TGTGCCAGCAGCTTAGTATCCGGGAGCATCGCAGATACGCAGTATTTT
cdr3_aa: CASSLVSGSIADTQYF

d_call: NA
j_call: TRBJ2-1
v_call: TRBV6-5
clone_size: NA
cdr3_nt: TGTGCCAGCAGTTACCCCGGGCTAGCAGAAGGGGAGCAGTTCTTC
cdr3_aa: CASSYPGLAEGEQFF